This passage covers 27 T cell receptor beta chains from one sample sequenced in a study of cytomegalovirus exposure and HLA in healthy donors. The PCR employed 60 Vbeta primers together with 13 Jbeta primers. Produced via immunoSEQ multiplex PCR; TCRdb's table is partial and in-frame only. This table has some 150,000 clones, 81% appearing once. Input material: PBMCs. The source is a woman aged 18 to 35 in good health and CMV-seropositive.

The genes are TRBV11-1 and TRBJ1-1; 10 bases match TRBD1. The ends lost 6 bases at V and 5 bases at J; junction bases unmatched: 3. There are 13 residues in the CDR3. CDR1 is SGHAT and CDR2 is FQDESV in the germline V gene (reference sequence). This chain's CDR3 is CASSRTGGTEAFF. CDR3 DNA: TGTGCCAGCAGTCGGACAGGGGGGACTGAAGCTTTCTTT.

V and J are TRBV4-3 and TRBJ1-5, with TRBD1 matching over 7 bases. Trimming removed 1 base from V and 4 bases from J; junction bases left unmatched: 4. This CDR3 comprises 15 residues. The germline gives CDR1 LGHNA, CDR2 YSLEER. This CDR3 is CASSQVRGPNQPQHF. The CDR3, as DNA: TGCGCCAGCAGCCAAGTAAGGGGGCCTAATCAGCCCCAGCATTTT.

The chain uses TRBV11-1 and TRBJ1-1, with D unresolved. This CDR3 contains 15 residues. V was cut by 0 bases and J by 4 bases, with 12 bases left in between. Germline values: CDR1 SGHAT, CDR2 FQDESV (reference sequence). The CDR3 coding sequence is TGTGCCAGCAGCTTAGCGTGGGCAGACACCACTGAAGCTTTCTTT. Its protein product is CASSLAWADTTEAFF.

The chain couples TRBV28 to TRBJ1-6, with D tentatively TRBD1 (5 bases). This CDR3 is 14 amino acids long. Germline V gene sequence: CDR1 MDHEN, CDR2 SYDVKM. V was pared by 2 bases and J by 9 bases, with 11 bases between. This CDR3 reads CASSLRGVVSPLHF. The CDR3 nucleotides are TGTGCCAGCAGTTTACGGGGGGTCGTTTCACCCCTCCACTTT.

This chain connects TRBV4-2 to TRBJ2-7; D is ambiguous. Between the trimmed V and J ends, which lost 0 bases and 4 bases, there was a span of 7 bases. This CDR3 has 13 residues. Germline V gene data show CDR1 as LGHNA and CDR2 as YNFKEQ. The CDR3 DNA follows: TGTGCCAGCAGCCAAGAGCTAACTTACGAGCAGTACTTC. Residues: CASSQELTYEQYF.

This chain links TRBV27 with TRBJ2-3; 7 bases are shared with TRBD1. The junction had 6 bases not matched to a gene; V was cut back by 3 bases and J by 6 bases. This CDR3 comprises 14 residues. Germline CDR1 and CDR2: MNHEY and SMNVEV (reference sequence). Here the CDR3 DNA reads TGTGCCAGCAGTTTCCGGGACAGTTCCGATACGCAGTATTTT. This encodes CASSFRDSSDTQYF.

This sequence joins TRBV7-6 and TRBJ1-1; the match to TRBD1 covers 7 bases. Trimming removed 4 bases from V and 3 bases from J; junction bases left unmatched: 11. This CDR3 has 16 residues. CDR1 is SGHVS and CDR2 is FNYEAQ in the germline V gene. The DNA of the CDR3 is TGTGCCAGCAGCTCCAACAGGGGTTTTGGGGACACTGAAGCTTTCTTT. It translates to CASSSNRGFGDTEAFF.

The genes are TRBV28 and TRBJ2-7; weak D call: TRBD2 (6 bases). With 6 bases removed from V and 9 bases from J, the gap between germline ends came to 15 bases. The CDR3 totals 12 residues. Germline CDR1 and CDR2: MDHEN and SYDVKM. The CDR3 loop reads CASREGPAGQYF. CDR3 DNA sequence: TGTGCCAGCAGGGAAGGGCCAGCGGGGCAGTACTTC.

The CDR3 reads CASSLGDYPPGNEQFF. The CDR3 region has the DNA TGCGCCAGCAGCTTGGGGGACTATCCCCCGGGGAATGAGCAGTTCTTC. J is TRBJ2-1 and V is TRBV5-1, with TRBD2 matching 7 bases. Germline loops: CDR1 SGHRS, CDR2 YFSETQ. Trimming cost V 0 bases and J 7 bases; bases outside gene matches: 10. The length of the CDR3 is 16 residues. The full variable domain, with the rest looked up from reference TRBV5-1 and TRBJ2-1, is KAGVTQTPRYLIKTRGQQVTLSCSPISGHRSVSWYQQTPGQGLQFLFEYFSETQRNKGNFPGRFSGRQFSNSRSEMNVSTLELGDSALYLCASSLGDYPPGNEQFFGPGTRLTVL.

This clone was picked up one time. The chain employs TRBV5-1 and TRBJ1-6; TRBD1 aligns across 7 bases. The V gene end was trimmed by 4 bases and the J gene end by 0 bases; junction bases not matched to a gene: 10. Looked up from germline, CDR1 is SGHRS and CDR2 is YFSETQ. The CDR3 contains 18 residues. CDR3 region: CASSLTGTASSYNSPLHF. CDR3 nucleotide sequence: TGCGCCAGCAGCCTTACCGGGACAGCAAGCTCCTATAATTCACCCCTCCACTTT.

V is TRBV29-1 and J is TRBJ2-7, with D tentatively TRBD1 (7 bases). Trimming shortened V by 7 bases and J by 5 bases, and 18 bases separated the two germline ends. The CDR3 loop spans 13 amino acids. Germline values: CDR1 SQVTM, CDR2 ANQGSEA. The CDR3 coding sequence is TGCAGCGGAGTGAGACAGGGAGGAAACGAGCAGTACTTC. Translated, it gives CSGVRQGGNEQYF.

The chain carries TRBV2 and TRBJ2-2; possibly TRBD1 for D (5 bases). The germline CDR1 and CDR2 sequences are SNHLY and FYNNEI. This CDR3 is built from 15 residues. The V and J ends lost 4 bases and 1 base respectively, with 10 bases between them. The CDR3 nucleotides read TGTGCCAGCAGTGTAACAGGCCGGAACACCGGGGAGCTGTTTTTT. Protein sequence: CASSVTGRNTGELFF.

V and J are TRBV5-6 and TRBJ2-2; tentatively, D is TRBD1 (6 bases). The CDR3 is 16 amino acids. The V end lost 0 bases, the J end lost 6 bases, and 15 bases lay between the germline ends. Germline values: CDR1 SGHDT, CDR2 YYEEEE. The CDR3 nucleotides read TGTGCCAGCAGCTTGGAGGACAGAGGTTATTCCGGGGAGCTGTTTTTT. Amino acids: CASSLEDRGYSGELFF.

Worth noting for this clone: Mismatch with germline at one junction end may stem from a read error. In DNA form, the CDR3 reads TGTTCCAGCAGTCTAAGCGGGTCGTCCTACGAGCAGTACTTC. It translates to CSSSLSGSSYEQYF. V usage is TRBV7-9 and J usage is TRBJ2-7, with D tentatively TRBD2 (6 bases). Germline-derived CDR1 and CDR2 are SEHNR and FQNEAQ (reference sequence). The CDR3 is made up of 14 amino acids.

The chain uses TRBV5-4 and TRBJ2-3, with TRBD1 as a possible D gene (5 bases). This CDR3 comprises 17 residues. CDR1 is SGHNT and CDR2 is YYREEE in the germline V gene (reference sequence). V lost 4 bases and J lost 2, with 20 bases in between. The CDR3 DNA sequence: TGTGCCAGCAGCGGTTCTATGGGGCTTGGACCCACAGATACGCAGTATTTT. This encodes CASSGSMGLGPTDTQYF. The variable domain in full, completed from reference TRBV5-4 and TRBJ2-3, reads ETGVTQSPTHLIKTRGQQVTLRCSSQSGHNTVSWYQQALGQGPQFIFQYYREEENGRGNFPPRFSGLQFPNYSSELNVNALELDDSALYLCASSGSMGLGPTDTQYFGPGTRLTVL.

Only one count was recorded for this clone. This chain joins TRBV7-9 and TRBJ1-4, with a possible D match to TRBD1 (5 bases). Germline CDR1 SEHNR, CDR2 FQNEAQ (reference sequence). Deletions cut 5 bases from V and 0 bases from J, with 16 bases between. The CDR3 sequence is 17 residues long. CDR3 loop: CASSLPGGSATNEKLFF. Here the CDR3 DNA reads TGTGCCAGCAGCCTCCCGGGGGGAAGTGCAACTAATGAAAAACTGTTTTTT.

As DNA, the CDR3 is TGTGCCAGTAGCACTAGGTACACCGGGGAGCTGTTTTTT. This encodes CASSTRYTGELFF. The V and J genes are TRBV19 and TRBJ2-2; D is possibly TRBD2 (5 bases). V was shortened by 6 bases and J by 3 bases, with 8 bases between the two germline ends. The CDR3 is made up of 13 amino acids. Germline loops: CDR1 LNHDA, CDR2 SQIVND (reference sequence). Drawing the rest from reference TRBV19 and TRBJ2-2, the complete variable domain is DGGITQSPKYLFRKEGQNVTLSCEQNLNHDAMYWYRQDPGQGLRLIYYSQIVNDFQKGDIAEGYSVSREKKESFPLTVTSAQKNPTAFYLCASSTRYTGELFFGEGSRLTVL.

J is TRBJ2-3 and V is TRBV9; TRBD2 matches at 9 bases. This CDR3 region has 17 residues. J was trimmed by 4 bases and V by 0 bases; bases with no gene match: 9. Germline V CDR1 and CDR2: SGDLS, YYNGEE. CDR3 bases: TGTGCCAGCAGCGTAGGAGGTGCGGCGGGGGGGGCAGATACGCAGTATTTT. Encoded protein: CASSVGGAAGGADTQYF.

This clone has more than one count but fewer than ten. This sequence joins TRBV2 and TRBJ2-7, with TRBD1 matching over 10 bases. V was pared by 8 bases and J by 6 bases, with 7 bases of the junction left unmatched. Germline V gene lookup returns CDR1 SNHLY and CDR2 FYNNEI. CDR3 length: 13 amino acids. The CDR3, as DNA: TGTGCCAGCGTCCGGGACAGGGGCGGCGAGCAGTACTTC. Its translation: CASVRDRGGEQYF.

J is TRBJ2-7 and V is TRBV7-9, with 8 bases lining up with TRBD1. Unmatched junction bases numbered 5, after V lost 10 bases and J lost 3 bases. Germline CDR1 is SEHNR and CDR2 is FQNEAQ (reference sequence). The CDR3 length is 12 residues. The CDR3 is CATGQGLYEQYF. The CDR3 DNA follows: TGTGCCACAGGACAGGGACTCTACGAGCAGTACTTC.

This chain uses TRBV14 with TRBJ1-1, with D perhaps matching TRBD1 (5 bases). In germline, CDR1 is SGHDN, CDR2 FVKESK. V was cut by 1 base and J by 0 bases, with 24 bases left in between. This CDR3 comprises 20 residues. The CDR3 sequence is CASSQGRDVQLGRMNTEAFF. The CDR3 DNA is TGTGCCAGCAGCCAAGGGAGGGATGTACAGTTGGGGCGTATGAACACTGAAGCTTTCTTT.

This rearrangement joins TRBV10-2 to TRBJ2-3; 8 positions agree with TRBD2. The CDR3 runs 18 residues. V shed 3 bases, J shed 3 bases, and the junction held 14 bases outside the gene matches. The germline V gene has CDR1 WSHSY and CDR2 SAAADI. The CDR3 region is CASSDVGGGKPGTDTQYF. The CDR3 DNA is TGCGCCAGCAGTGACGTCGGGGGGGGCAAACCGGGGACAGATACGCAGTATTTT.

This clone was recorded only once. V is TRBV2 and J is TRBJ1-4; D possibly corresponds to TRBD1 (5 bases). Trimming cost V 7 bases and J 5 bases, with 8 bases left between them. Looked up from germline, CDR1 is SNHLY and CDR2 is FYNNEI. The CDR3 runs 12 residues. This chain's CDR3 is CASTRGNEKLFF. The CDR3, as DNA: TGTGCCAGCACCCGGGGGAATGAAAAACTGTTTTTT.

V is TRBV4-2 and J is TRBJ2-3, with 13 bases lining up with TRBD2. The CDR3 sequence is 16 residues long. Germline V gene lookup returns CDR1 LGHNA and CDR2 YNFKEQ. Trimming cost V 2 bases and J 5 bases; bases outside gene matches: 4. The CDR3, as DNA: TGTGCCAGCAGCCAACTACTAGCGGGGGGGGAAGATACGCAGTATTTT. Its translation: CASSQLLAGGEDTQYF.

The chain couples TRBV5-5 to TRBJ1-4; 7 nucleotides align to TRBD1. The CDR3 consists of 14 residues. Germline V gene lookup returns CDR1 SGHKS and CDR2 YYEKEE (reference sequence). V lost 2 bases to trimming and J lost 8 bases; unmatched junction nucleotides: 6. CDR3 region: CASSFRGREEKLFF. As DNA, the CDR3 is TGTGCCAGCAGCTTTAGGGGGCGCGAAGAAAAACTGTTTTTT.

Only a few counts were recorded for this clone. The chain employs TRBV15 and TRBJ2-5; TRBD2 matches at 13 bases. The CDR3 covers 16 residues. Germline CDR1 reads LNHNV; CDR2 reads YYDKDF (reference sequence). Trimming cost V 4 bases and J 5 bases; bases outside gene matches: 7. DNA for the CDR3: TGTGCCACCAGCATCCGGACTAGCGGGGGTGGGGAGACCCAGTACTTC. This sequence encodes CATSIRTSGGGETQYF.

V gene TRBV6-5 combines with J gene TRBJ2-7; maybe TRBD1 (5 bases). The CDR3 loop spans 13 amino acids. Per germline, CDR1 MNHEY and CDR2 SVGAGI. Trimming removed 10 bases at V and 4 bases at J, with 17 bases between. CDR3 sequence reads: CATSEGVTYEQYF. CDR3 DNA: TGTGCCACCTCTGAAGGGGTGACTTACGAGCAGTACTTC.